Following are 32 T cell receptor beta chains from one sample sequenced in a study of response to subunit inactivated influenza vaccine. From the RT-PCR reads, TCRdb called clonotypes with MiXCR, one entry per CDR3 protein. Of 650,000 to 700,000 distinct CDR3 sequences in the sample, around a sixth were seen once. The specimen was PBMCs from blood, collected approximately 13 days after vaccination. The receptors stem from a man aged 45-60 years who received an inactivated influenza vaccine.

This clonotype has a handful of counts. V is TRBV6-5 and J is TRBJ2-7; TRBD2 aligns across 10 bases. The CDR3 consists of 15 residues. Trimming removed 4 bases from V and 3 bases from J; junction bases left unmatched: 6. CDR1 is MNHEY and CDR2 is SVGAGI in the germline V gene. The CDR3, as DNA: TGTGCCAGCAGTTCTAGCGGGAGTACTTTCTACGAGCAGTACTTC. Its translation: CASSSSGSTFYEQYF.

This clonotype was counted between two and nine times. The CDR3 sequence is CASTNKNTGELFF. In nucleotides, the CDR3 is TGTGCCAGCACAAACAAGAACACCGGGGAGCTGTTTTTT. The chain recombines TRBV6-1 with TRBJ2-2, with D hard to call. CDR1 is MNHNS, CDR2 SASEGT, per germline. CDR3 length equals 13 residues. V lost 7 bases to trimming and J lost 1 base, with 7 bases between them.

This clonotype was observed a few times. The J gene is TRBJ1-1, the V gene TRBV10-3; a possible D gene is TRBD1 (6 bases). V shed 3 bases and J shed 4 bases, with 12 bases lying between them. Per germline, CDR1 ENHRY and CDR2 SYGVKD. The CDR3 is 14 amino acids. CDR3 loop: CAISEQGRVTEAFF. CDR3 nucleotide sequence: TGTGCCATCAGTGAACAGGGTAGGGTCACTGAAGCTTTCTTT.

This rearrangement joins TRBV29-1 to TRBJ2-1, with D hard to call. This CDR3 comprises 14 residues. Trimming shortened V by 7 bases and J by 0 bases, and 13 bases separated the two germline ends. In germline, CDR1 is SQVTM, CDR2 ANQGSEA. CDR3 nucleotides: TGCAGCGCCATGTCGGCCAGCTCCTACAATGAGCAGTTCTTC. Its protein product is CSAMSASSYNEQFF.

This clonotype has just a few counts. The rearrangement joins TRBV3-1 to TRBJ2-5; no reliable D call. In germline, CDR1 is LGHDT, CDR2 YNNKEL (reference sequence). Between the trimmed V and J ends, which lost 1 base and 1 base, there was a span of 4 bases. CDR3 size: 13 residues. Here the CDR3 reads CASSQVPQETQYF. The CDR3 DNA follows: TGTGCCAGCAGCCAAGTTCCCCAAGAGACCCAGTACTTC.

This sequence joins TRBV27 and TRBJ2-5, with TRBD1 matching 12 bases. CDR3 length: 20 residues. Trimming took 5 bases from V and 2 from J; bases not matched to a gene: 18. Per germline, CDR1 MNHEY and CDR2 SMNVEV (reference sequence). CDR3 nucleotides: TGTGCCAGCAGTCGTAAGGGTTCGGGACAGGGGGCGAGTAGGCAAGAGACCCAGTACTTC. This codes for CASSRKGSGQGASRQETQYF.

In this sample, this clonotype turned up many times. This chain connects TRBV7-8 to TRBJ1-1, with TRBD1 matching 8 bases. V shed 1 base and J 7 bases; nucleotides not matched to a gene: 8. This CDR3 spans 15 amino acids. CDR1 and CDR2 (germline): SGHVS, FQNEAQ. The CDR3 loop is CASSLGQGMDIEAFF. In DNA form, the CDR3 reads TGTGCCAGCAGCTTAGGACAGGGGATGGATATTGAAGCTTTCTTT.

The chain recombines TRBV6-5 with TRBJ1-5; tentatively, D is TRBD1 (6 bases). V lost 4 bases, J lost 9 bases, and 10 bases lay in between. Germline V lookup: CDR1 MNHEY, CDR2 SVGAGI. The CDR3 sequence is 12 residues long. The CDR3 loop is CASSSRGGPQHF. CDR3 sequence (DNA): TGTGCCAGCAGTTCCAGGGGAGGGCCCCAGCATTTT.

CDR3 nucleotides: TGTGCCAGCAGTGAATTCCCGCAGAATTCACCCCTCCACTTT. As protein: CASSEFPQNSPLHF. J is TRBJ1-6 and V is TRBV25-1; D not certain. The CDR3 spans 14 residues. V dropped 1 base and J dropped 7 bases, with 8 bases sitting between them. CDR1 is MGHDK and CDR2 is SYGVNS in the germline V gene.

V gene TRBV2 combines with J gene TRBJ2-5; D is undetermined. CDR3 length: 15 amino acids. Germline CDR1 and CDR2: SNHLY and FYNNEI. The V and J ends lost 1 base and 0 bases respectively, with 9 bases between them. The CDR3 loop is CASSEGPLDQETQYF. The CDR3 coding sequence is TGTGCCAGCAGTGAAGGACCCTTAGACCAAGAGACCCAGTACTTC.

The chain links TRBV7-1 to TRBJ2-7; 7 nucleotides agree with TRBD1. TRBV7-1 is identified as an open reading frame with a role that is uncertain. This CDR3 is built from 15 residues. Germline trimming cut 2 bases from V and 6 bases from J; bases unmatched to any gene: 10. The CDR3 is CASSSQGDSLGEQYF. The CDR3, as DNA: TGTGCCAGCAGCTCACAGGGGGATTCTTTAGGCGAGCAGTACTTC.

This clonotype was found many times. This chain joins TRBV6-1 and TRBJ2-2; the match to TRBD2 covers 8 bases. This CDR3 contains 18 residues. Germline V gene lookup returns CDR1 MNHNS and CDR2 SASEGT. The junction had 13 bases not matched to a gene; V was cut back by 3 bases and J by 4 bases. The CDR3: CASSENTGGHFGTGELFF. In nucleotides, the CDR3 is TGTGCCAGCAGTGAGAACACGGGGGGGCACTTTGGCACCGGGGAGCTGTTTTTT.

This chain connects TRBV29-1 to TRBJ2-2; 7 bases are a match to TRBD2. The CDR3 runs to 14 residues. With V trimmed by 7 bases and J by 5 bases, 10 bases remained unmatched. Germline CDR1 SQVTM, CDR2 ANQGSEA. The CDR3 protein is CSARGSGTTGELFF. The CDR3 region has the DNA TGCAGCGCCCGAGGGAGCGGGACGACCGGGGAGCTGTTTTTT.

Many counts were recorded for this clonotype. The chain couples TRBV4-1 to TRBJ1-1; D not resolved. The CDR3 totals 14 residues. Germline V gives CDR1 MGHRA, CDR2 YSYEKL. V was pared by 1 base and J by 6 bases, with 12 bases between. The CDR3 bases are TGCGCCAGCAGCCAAGGGGGTTTTGTGGCTGAAGCTTTCTTT. It specifies CASSQGGFVAEAFF.

This clonotype was counted a few times. V gene TRBV5-6 combines with J gene TRBJ1-2; 8 positions match TRBD1. In germline, CDR1 is SGHDT, CDR2 YYEEEE. J gave up 3 bases and V 3 bases, and 7 bases lay outside the gene matches. The CDR3 spans 15 residues. CDR3 nucleotide sequence: TGTGCCAGCAGCTATCGGGACAGGAGACACTATGGCTACACCTTC. Protein: CASSYRDRRHYGYTF.

This chain links TRBV13 with TRBJ2-7, with D possibly matching TRBD2 (5 bases). The V end was cut by 4 bases, the J end by 2 bases, with 15 bases between. The CDR3 has 15 residues. CDR1 is PRHDT, CDR2 FYEKMQ, per germline (reference sequence). CDR3 coding DNA: TGTGCCAGCAGCTCCGAGACGGACTCGCCCTACGAGCAGTACTTC. It encodes CASSSETDSPYEQYF.

This clonotype was seen a few times. The rearrangement links TRBV9 to TRBJ2-1; 9 bases fit TRBD1. The CDR3 runs to 15 residues. In germline, CDR1 is SGDLS, CDR2 YYNGEE. V was pared by 4 bases and J by 9 bases, with 11 bases of the junction left unmatched. The CDR3 nucleotides read TGTGCCAGCAGCCTCCGGGACAGGGTTCTTGGTGAGCAGTTCTTC. Protein: CASSLRDRVLGEQFF.

This clonotype occurred many times. V is TRBV12-3 or TRBV12-4 and J is TRBJ2-1; the match to TRBD2 covers 9 bases. The CDR3 is 15 amino acids. V lost 2 bases and J lost 7; bases outside the gene matches: 6. CDR3 sequence: CASSLSRLAGNEQFF. Here the CDR3 DNA reads TGTGCCAGCAGTTTATCGAGGCTAGCGGGGAATGAGCAGTTCTTC.

This chain links TRBV10-3 with TRBJ2-7; perhaps TRBD1 as D (6 bases). This CDR3 contains 13 residues. In germline, CDR1 is ENHRY, CDR2 SYGVKD. The V and J ends lost 4 bases and 3 bases respectively, with 10 bases between them. DNA of the CDR3: TGTGCCATCAGTGTCCAGGGGAACTACGAGCAGTACTTC. It is translated as CAISVQGNYEQYF.

This clonotype was found many times. The chain uses TRBV29-1 and TRBJ2-2; D not certain. The CDR3 consists of 12 residues. Germline V CDR1 and CDR2: SQVTM, ANQGSEA. Between the trimmed V and J ends, which lost 4 bases and 5 bases, there was a span of 8 bases. In nucleotides, the CDR3 is TGCAGCGTTGTCTGGGGTACCGGGGAGCTGTTTTTT. It encodes CSVVWGTGELFF.

This rearrangement joins TRBV5-5 to TRBJ2-5; a possible D gene is TRBD1 (6 bases). Trimming left V 3 bases short and J 1 base short, with 13 bases between. Germline lookup yields CDR1 SGHKS and CDR2 YYEKEE (reference sequence). The CDR3 is made up of 15 amino acids. The CDR3 sequence is CASSSDGRGQETQYF. Here the CDR3 DNA reads TGTGCCAGCAGCTCTGACGGCAGGGGCCAAGAGACCCAGTACTTC.

V gene TRBV4-2 combines with J gene TRBJ2-3, with D possibly TRBD1 on 5 matching bases. The V and J ends lost 5 bases and 4 bases respectively, with 13 bases between them. The V gene's germline CDR1 is LGHNA and CDR2 YNFKEQ. The CDR3 is 14 residues long. CDR3 protein: CASSGALDADTQYF. The CDR3 DNA reads as TGTGCCAGCAGCGGGGCCCTGGACGCAGATACGCAGTATTTT.

The J gene is TRBJ2-7, the V gene TRBV4-2, with D possibly TRBD1 on 6 matching bases. The V gene's germline CDR1 is LGHNA and CDR2 YNFKEQ. The CDR3 runs 13 residues. Trimming shortened V by 1 base and J by 3 bases, and 7 bases separated the two germline ends. This CDR3 reads CASSQGDNYEQYF. In DNA, the CDR3 is TGTGCCAGCAGCCAAGGGGACAACTACGAGCAGTACTTC.

This clonotype has a handful of counts. The J gene is TRBJ2-3, the V gene TRBV11-2, with 10 bases fitting TRBD1. Germline assignment: CDR1 SGHAT and CDR2 FQNNGV. The CDR3 extends over 17 amino acids. V trimming: 6 bases; J trimming: 0 bases; junction bases outside the gene matches: 9. CDR3 sequence (DNA): TGTGCCAGCAGTATAATGACAGGGGGCGGCAGCACAGATACGCAGTATTTT. Amino acids: CASSIMTGGGSTDTQYF.

This clonotype was seen more than once but under ten times. The V gene is TRBV5-1, the J gene TRBJ1-5, with D maybe TRBD1 (5 bases). Germline loops: CDR1 SGHRS, CDR2 YFSETQ. The CDR3 covers 15 residues. The V gene lost 4 bases and the J gene lost 4 bases, with 15 bases spanning the gap. The CDR3 DNA follows: TGCGCCAGCAGCGCCGCCGGGACGGCAAATCAGCCCCAGCATTTT. It yields the protein CASSAAGTANQPQHF.

This clonotype was observed many times. The gene calls are TRBV7-2 and TRBJ1-4; TRBD1 aligns across 7 bases. The CDR3 runs to 15 residues. V was pared by 6 bases and J by 6 bases, with 10 bases of the junction left unmatched. Germline assignment: CDR1 SGHTA and CDR2 FQGNSA. The CDR3 loop reads CASRRRDRIDEKLFF. In nucleotides, the CDR3 is TGTGCCAGCAGACGCCGGGACAGAATCGATGAAAAACTGTTTTTT.

The V gene is TRBV6-4, the J gene TRBJ2-2; D remains unclear. Per the germline V gene, CDR1 is MRHNA and CDR2 is SNTAGT. This CDR3 has 13 amino acids. V was clipped by 3 bases and J by 5 bases, with 7 bases between them. The CDR3 protein is CASSESFTGELFF. For the CDR3, the DNA is TGTGCCAGCAGTGAGAGTTTTACCGGGGAGCTGTTTTTT.

A few counts support this clonotype. CDR3 loop: CSVWAAGVYNEQFF. The CDR3 DNA reads TGCAGCGTGTGGGCGGCAGGAGTATACAATGAGCAGTTCTTC. The V gene is TRBV29-1, the J gene TRBJ2-1; D is ambiguous. Germline V gene data show CDR1 as SQVTM and CDR2 as ANQGSEA. V lost 6 bases, J lost 4 bases, and 16 bases lay in between. There are 14 residues in the CDR3.

This clonotype was observed a few times. The rearrangement uses TRBV11-2 and TRBJ2-2; the D gene is possibly TRBD1 (5 bases). The CDR3 sequence is 14 residues long. CDR1 is SGHAT, CDR2 FQNNGV, per germline. V was trimmed by 3 bases and J by 4 bases, leaving 9 bases between them. CDR3 residues: CASSFQRGTGELFF. In nucleotides, the CDR3 is TGTGCCAGCAGCTTTCAAAGGGGCACCGGGGAGCTGTTTTTT.

This clonotype was detected only a few times. This chain connects TRBV6-6 to TRBJ1-2; D possibly corresponds to TRBD1 (6 bases). The CDR3 contains 13 residues. Trimming shortened V by 2 bases and J by 10 bases, and 14 bases separated the two germline ends. Per germline, CDR1 MNHNY and CDR2 SVGAGI (reference sequence). The CDR3 DNA follows: TGTGCCAGCAGTTACCTCACAGGGACCCCCTACACCTTC. Translation: CASSYLTGTPYTF.

V and J are TRBV12-3 or TRBV12-4 and TRBJ2-3, with D tentatively TRBD1 or TRBD2 (6 bases each). V was pared by 8 bases and J by 2 bases, with 11 bases between. This CDR3 has 13 residues. CDR3: CASGGPTTDTQYF. CDR3 in DNA: TGTGCCAGCGGGGGGCCCACCACAGATACGCAGTATTTT.

This clonotype occurred a few times. The J gene is TRBJ1-2, the V gene TRBV6-6; D is uncertain. Looked up from germline, CDR1 is MNHNY and CDR2 is SVGAGI (reference sequence). V was clipped by 7 bases and J by 6 bases, with 12 bases between them. The CDR3 runs 12 residues. CDR3 sequence reads: CASIRQPDGYTF. CDR3 bases: TGTGCCAGCATAAGGCAGCCGGATGGCTACACCTTC.